The T cell receptor beta chain under discussion was sequenced for a study of T-cell reconstitution after alpha-beta-depleted transplantation in children. Construction of the TCRbeta library involved unique molecular identifiers. From the PCR reads, TCRdb called clonotypes with MiXCR, one entry per CDR3 protein. The profile shows fewer than 130,000 distinct CDR3 sequences, about 9.4% of them singletons. This clonotype was recorded at least ten times. This sequence was found in a human donor who donated a stem cell graft to a child with acute lymphoblastic leukemia. The source was PBMCs from the stem cell graft donor, collected from the stem cell graft.

The CDR3 spells CASSLARRKETQYF. Written as DNA, the CDR3 is TGTGCCAGCAGCTTAGCGCGTCGCAAAGAGACCCAGTACTTC. The chain joins TRBV11-1 to TRBJ2-5, with D unclear. The CDR3 loop spans 14 amino acids. Germline V CDR1 and CDR2: SGHAT, FQDESV (reference sequence). Trimming took 0 bases from V and 3 from J, leaving 8 bases between them.